A single sample gave rise to the 4 T cell receptor beta chains below, sequenced in a study of blood T cell repertoires in COVID-19. Sequencing was performed with immunoSEQ multiplex PCR; in TCRdb, only in-frame clones are kept and a portion is missing. The table records roughly 61,000 clones, around 90% of them present only once. Sequenced material: peripheral blood. The receptors were sampled from a man at least 80 years old with acute or convalescent COVID-19.

This chain links TRBV5-4 with TRBJ1-6; TRBD1 is a possible D gene (5 bases). Trimming left V 0 bases short and J 8 bases short, with 12 bases between. This CDR3 comprises 15 residues. Germline CDR1 reads SGHNT; CDR2 reads YYREEE (reference sequence). This CDR3 is CASSLGSPGDSPLHF. CDR3 DNA sequence: TGTGCCAGCAGCTTGGGGTCCCCGGGGGATTCACCCCTCCACTTT.

CDR3 region: CASSPAPDGTEAFF. Here the CDR3 DNA reads TGTGCCAGCAGTCCAGCCCCAGACGGGACTGAAGCTTTCTTT. The J gene is TRBJ1-1, the V gene TRBV7-9, with no clear D. The V end was cut by 6 bases, the J end by 5 bases, with 16 bases between. The germline V gene has CDR1 SEHNR and CDR2 FQNEAQ (reference sequence). There are 14 residues in the CDR3. The variable domain in full, completed from reference TRBV7-9 and TRBJ1-1, reads DTGVSQNPRHKITKRGQNVTFRCDPISEHNRLYWYRQTLGQGPEFLTYFQNEAQLEKSRLLSDRFSAERPKGSFSTLEIQRTEQGDSAMYLCASSPAPDGTEAFFGQGTRLTVV.

This chain links TRBV7-9 with TRBJ1-4; D unresolved. V shed 0 bases and J shed 5 bases, with 10 bases lying between them. The germline V gene encodes CDR1 SEHNR and CDR2 FQNEAQ (reference sequence). The CDR3 covers 15 residues. The CDR3 is CASSLASPRNEKLFF. The CDR3, as DNA: TGTGCCAGCAGCTTAGCCTCACCACGGAATGAAAAACTGTTTTTT.

This chain joins TRBV3-1 (or the pseudogene TRBV3-2) and TRBJ2-5, with 8 positions matching TRBD2. Looked up from germline, CDR1 is LGHDT and CDR2 is YNNKEL (reference sequence). V lost 1 base, J lost 5 bases, and 9 bases stayed unmatched. The CDR3 length is 16 residues. DNA for the CDR3: TGTGCCAGCAGCCAAGGGTTCGCGGGGGGCGGGGAGACCCAGTACTTC. Translated, it gives CASSQGFAGGGETQYF.